These 5 T cell receptor beta chains came from one sample sequenced in a study of memory CD4+ T cells and cytomegalovirus serostatus. Single viable CD3+CD4+CD8-CD45RO+ cells were sorted as the memory CD4+ T cells. The repertoire was sequenced with immunoSEQ multiplex PCR; TCRdb's copy has only in-frame clones and lacks some. The profile shows tens of thousands of clones, 82% of them singletons. The sample comprised memory CD4+ T cells from blood. The receptor set was obtained from an adult in good health and CMV-seronegative.

V usage is TRBV23-1 and J usage is TRBJ1-2, with D perhaps matching TRBD1 (6 bases). TRBV23-1 is an open reading frame whose function is uncertain. V was clipped by 4 bases and J by 4 bases, with 13 bases between them. The CDR3 has 14 amino acids. Here the CDR3 DNA reads TGCGCCAGCAGTCCCGAAGACAGGCTCTATGGCTACACCTTC. Its protein product is CASSPEDRLYGYTF.

The rearrangement uses TRBV5-4 and TRBJ1-2; D is uncertain. The CDR3 contains 14 residues. CDR1 and CDR2 from the germline V gene are SGHNT and YYREEE (reference sequence). V shed 3 bases and J shed 7 bases, with 16 bases lying between them. The CDR3 loop is CASSSGDWGSGYTF. In DNA, the CDR3 is TGTGCCAGCAGCTCAGGAGATTGGGGAAGTGGCTACACCTTC.

In this sample, this clone turned up once. The chain employs TRBV18 and TRBJ1-5, with D perhaps TRBD1 (6 bases). The CDR3 is made up of 16 amino acids. V dropped 0 bases and J dropped 7 bases, with 16 bases sitting between them. Germline loops: CDR1 KGHSH, CDR2 LQKENI. CDR3 region: CASSPPEHRVGQPQHF. The CDR3 region has the DNA TGTGCCAGCTCACCACCCGAACACAGGGTCGGGCAGCCCCAGCATTTT. The full variable domain, with the rest looked up from reference TRBV18 and TRBJ1-5, is NAGVMQNPRHLVRRRGQEARLRCSPMKGHSHVYWYRQLPEEGLKFMVYLQKENIIDESGMPKERFSAEFPKEGPSILRIQQVVRGDSAAYFCASSPPEHRVGQPQHFGDGTRLSIL.

The chain joins TRBV11-1 to TRBJ2-2; TRBD1 matches at 7 bases. Per the germline V gene, CDR1 is SGHAT and CDR2 is FQDESV (reference sequence). This CDR3 is 17 amino acids long. V lost 1 base, J lost 4 bases, and 9 bases stayed unmatched. The CDR3 sequence is CASSLEGTALGTGELFF. As DNA, the CDR3 is TGTGCCAGCAGCTTAGAGGGGACAGCTCTGGGCACCGGGGAGCTGTTTTTT.

The chain carries TRBV5-1 and TRBJ2-2; the match to TRBD2 covers 14 bases. Germline values: CDR1 SGHRS, CDR2 YFSETQ. CDR3 length: 17 residues. V lost 3 bases to trimming and J lost 6 bases; unmatched junction nucleotides: 7. Written as DNA, the CDR3 is TGCGCCAGCAGCTCGACTAGCGGGGGGGCCTGGGCCGGGGAGCTGTTTTTT. This sequence encodes CASSSTSGGAWAGELFF.